The source of this T cell receptor (beta chain) is a study of human T cells and chemical hapten exposure. Each CDR3 protein is one row after TCRdb ran MiXCR on the RACE reads. Of about 340,000 distinct CDR3 sequences in the sample, approximately 6.3% were seen once. Time point meaning: patch test 1, 2 weeks after DPC sensitization. The treatment denotes: therapeutic diphenylcyclopropenone sensitization with weekly scalp DPC. Before extraction, the whole blood was not fractionated, and total RNA was taken from it. Source: whole blood, taken in connection with sensitization to the hapten diphenylcyclopropenone (DPC). The TCR was taken from a woman aged 18-35 years with alopecia areata. Some clones in this sample may be carry-over from other donors' samples.

The DNA of the CDR3 is TGCGCCAGCAGCCTGGGGACGGTCACTGAAGCTTTCTTT. Translation: CASSLGTVTEAFF. This chain uses TRBV5-1 with TRBJ1-1; D may be TRBD1 (5 bases). The CDR3 has 13 amino acids. Trimming shortened V by 4 bases and J by 4 bases, and 11 bases separated the two germline ends. Germline CDR1 reads SGHRS; CDR2 reads YFSETQ.